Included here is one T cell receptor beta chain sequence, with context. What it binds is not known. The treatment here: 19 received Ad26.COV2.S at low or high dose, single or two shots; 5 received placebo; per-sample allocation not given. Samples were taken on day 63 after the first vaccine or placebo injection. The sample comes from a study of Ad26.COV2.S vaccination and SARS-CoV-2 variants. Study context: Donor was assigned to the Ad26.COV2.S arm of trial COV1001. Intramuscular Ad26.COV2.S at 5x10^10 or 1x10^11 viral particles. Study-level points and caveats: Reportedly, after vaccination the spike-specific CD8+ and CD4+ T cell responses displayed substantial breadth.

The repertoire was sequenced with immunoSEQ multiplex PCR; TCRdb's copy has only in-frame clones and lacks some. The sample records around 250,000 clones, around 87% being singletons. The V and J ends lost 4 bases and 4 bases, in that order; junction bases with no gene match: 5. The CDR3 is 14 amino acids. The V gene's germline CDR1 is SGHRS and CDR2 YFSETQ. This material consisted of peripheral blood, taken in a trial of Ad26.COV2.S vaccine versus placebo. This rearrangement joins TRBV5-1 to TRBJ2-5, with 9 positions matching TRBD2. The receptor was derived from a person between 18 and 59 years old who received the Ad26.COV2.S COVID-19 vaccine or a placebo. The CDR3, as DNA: TGCGCCAGCAGCCCGACTAGCGGCGGAGAGACCCAGTACTTC. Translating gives CASSPTSGGETQYF.